The source of this T cell receptor (beta chain) is a study of T cell repertoires in cytomegalovirus infection (dated by TCRdb to between 2018 and 2021). Some background on the complete study: Donor HLA type was relevant to the analysis, because carriage of CMV infection together with the matching HLA type was indicated by public TCR beta signatures. Study-wide conclusions, independent of this receptor: Cumulative frequency of public TCR beta family members discriminated carriers of CMV infection plus the relevant HLA type in this cohort and an independent roughly 330-donor cohort. The ex vivo response was dominated by HLA-C-restricted CMV-specific TCR beta clonotypes, and the single most frequent clonotype in two of eight donors was supplied by these HLA-C-restricted clonotypes.

Compared with the rest of its sample, this clonotype is medium-sized (0.01 to 0.1%). No antigen is known for it. Per-base qualities were not stored, and no clone one base away is much larger. Instrument on record: Illumina HiSeq 1500. TCRdb reanalyzed the raw reads on its own, using fastp at Q25 for trimming and MiXCR for clone calling, and kept in-frame beta chains. All rows with the same CDR3 protein become a single entry with the most common DNA and genes. This sample comprises tens of thousands of distinct CDR3 sequences, roughly a third of them detected only once. Clones ranked in the top ten supply approximately 70% of the sample. The material sequenced was PBMCs, sequenced either directly or after in vitro stimulation (not recorded which). This receptor was taken from a human donor in good health (CMV status not recorded). Some clones in this sample may be carry-over from other donors' samples.

The DNA sequence is given as TGTGCCAGCAGTTTCCAGGTGACTGCACCCTCCTACGAGCAGTACTTC. This sequence encodes CASSFQVTAPSYEQYF. The rearrangement combines TRBV28 with TRBJ2-7; no confident D gene assignment can be made. The germline V gene provides CDR1 MDHEN and CDR2 SYDVKM. From the cysteine through the phenylalanine, the CDR3 covers 16 amino acids. Solely the CDR3 DNA is kept, with 48 bases framed from the first base. Trimming removed 3 bases from V and 0 bases from J, leaving 15 bases between the germline ends.